This T cell receptor (beta chain) was captured in a study of identical twins. TCRdb reanalysed the 5' RACE reads using MiXCR and keeps one entry per CDR3 protein. In the table there are about 520,000 distinct CDR3 sequences, less than 25% of which are singletons. Overall study results and limits: Not following the same donors, the study drew its conclusions from cross-sectional statistical analysis.

Concerning this clonotype itself: What it binds is not known.

Germline CDR1 is SGHTA and CDR2 is FQGNSA. The CDR3 runs to 17 residues. V lost 0 bases and J lost 3; bases outside the gene matches: 6. The same sample was also used in a study of T cells expressing NK-cell markers.

The material sequenced was CD4+ T cells sorted from blood. The genes are TRBV7-2 and TRBJ2-2; TRBD2 matches 8 bases. The clonotype was recovered from a woman under 30 in good health. DNA for the CDR3: TGTGCCAGCAGCTTAGCTAGCGGGAAAAGCTACACCGGGGAGCTGTTTTTT. As protein: CASSLASGKSYTGELFF.